A selection of T cell receptor beta chains follows, all from one sample in a study of T cell repertoires in ileal Crohn's disease. Clones were read by immunoSEQ multiplex PCR, and TCRdb kept only the in-frame ones, dropping some. The data contain more than 25,000 clones, roughly 78% of them singletons. Specimen: ileal tissue. These receptors all come from an adult with Crohn's disease. Each CDR3 is given with its conserved first and last residue. Each record gives: clone size, D gene, J gene, V gene, CDR3 protein, CDR3 DNA. The D gene is left open where the match is weak. Clone size is given for some rows only: seen once, a few or many times, or a class if the clone is expanded.

>once|TRBD2|TRBJ2-1|TRBV30
CAGKGLAGFEQFF
TGTGCCGGAAAGGGGCTAGCGGGGTTTGAGCAGTTCTTC
>NA|TRBD2|TRBJ2-1|TRBV11-1
CASSLWTSGGANEQFF
TGTGCCAGCAGCCTCTGGACTAGCGGGGGTGCCAATGAGCAGTTCTTC
>few|NA|TRBJ2-3|TRBV4-3
CASSQDGRDTQYF
TGCGCCAGCAGCCAAGATGGTCGGGATACGCAGTATTTT
>NA|NA|TRBJ2-7|TRBV6-1
CASPGATIPYEQYF
TGTGCCAGCCCTGGGGCCACTATTCCGTACGAGCAGTACTTC
>once|NA|TRBJ1-2|TRBV4-2
CASSPLAGQTPAMGYTF
TGTGCCAGCAGCCCATTAGCGGGCCAGACGCCCGCGATGGGCTACACCTTC
>few|NA|TRBJ2-7|TRBV5-6
CASSGLTTRRSYEQYF
TGTGCCAGCAGCGGCCTCACTACGCGACGATCTTACGAGCAGTACTTC
>NA|TRBD1|TRBJ2-1|TRBV30
CACGQGSYNEQFF
TGTGCCTGCGGACAGGGGTCCTACAATGAGCAGTTCTTC
>NA|NA|TRBJ2-1|TRBV2
CASSEVVSLFF
TGTGCCAGCAGTGAAGTTGTGAGTCTGTTCTTC
>NA|NA|TRBJ2-5|TRBV6-4
CASSDSTSVETQYF
TGTGCCAGCAGTGACTCGACGAGCGTAGAGACCCAGTACTTC
>NA|NA|TRBJ1-2|TRBV19
CASRGGRGGYTF
TGTGCCAGTAGGGGGGGGCGAGGCGGCTACACCTTC
>NA|NA|TRBJ2-2|TRBV5-1
CASSLGRATGELFF
TGCGCCAGCAGCTTGGGAAGAGCGACCGGGGAGCTGTTTTTT
>NA|NA|TRBJ1-3|TRBV27
CASSPGRNSGNTIYF
TGTGCCAGCAGCCCAGGGCGAAACTCTGGAAACACCATATATTTT
>NA|NA|TRBJ1-2|TRBV15
CATSRDRVAFNYGYTF
TGTGCCACCAGCAGAGATCGTGTGGCCTTTAACTATGGCTACACCTTC
>NA|NA|TRBJ1-6|TRBV7-2
CASSSGERSNSPLHF
TGTGCCAGCAGCTCAGGGGAAAGGAGTAATTCACCCCTCCACTTT
>NA|NA|TRBJ2-2|TRBV30
CAWSVTGQLTGELFF
TGTGCCTGGAGTGTAACCGGACAGCTCACCGGGGAGCTGTTTTTT
>NA|TRBD1|TRBJ1-3|TRBV2
CASSGSDRHEDTIYF
TGTGCCAGCAGTGGCTCGGACAGGCATGAGGACACCATATATTTT
>NA|TRBD2|TRBJ2-3|TRBV4-3
CASSQGPTLAGGSQYF
TGCGCCAGCAGCCAGGGTCCCACACTAGCGGGGGGGTCGCAGTATTTT
>NA|TRBD2|TRBJ2-3|TRBV25-1
CASSDPRGLSGRTDTQYF
TGTGCCAGCAGTGATCCCAGGGGGCTTAGCGGGAGGACAGATACGCAGTATTTT
>NA|NA|TRBJ2-5|TRBV6-6
CASSWGLQETQYF
TGTGCCAGCAGCTGGGGACTGCAAGAGACCCAGTACTTC
>few|NA|TRBJ2-7|TRBV19
CASSIEGHPYEQYF
TGTGCCAGTAGTATTGAGGGACACCCTTACGAGCAGTACTTC
>few|TRBD2|TRBJ2-1|TRBV9
CASSSRTSGPNNEQFF
TGTGCCAGCAGCTCGAGGACTAGCGGGCCCAACAATGAGCAGTTCTTC
>NA|TRBD2|TRBJ2-7|TRBV5-4
CASSLGGSGRSTYEQYF
TGTGCCAGCAGCTTGGGTGGTAGCGGGAGGTCGACCTACGAGCAGTACTTC
>NA|TRBD1|TRBJ1-2|TRBV28
CASSSPTGGYTF
TGTGCCAGCAGTTCCCCGACAGGGGGGTACACCTTC
>NA|NA|TRBJ2-2|TRBV18
CASSPRGTANTGELFF
TGTGCCAGCTCGCCGCGCGGGACAGCGAACACCGGGGAGCTGTTTTTT
>NA|NA|TRBJ1-5|TRBV6-1
CASSENRGVGQPQHF
TGTGCCAGCAGTGAAAATCGCGGGGTTGGCCAGCCCCAGCATTTT
>NA|NA|TRBJ2-7|TRBV19
CASSQVIYGEQYF
TGTGCCAGTAGCCAGGTAATTTATGGCGAGCAGTACTTC
>few|NA|TRBJ2-6|TRBV7-2
CASSVSGANVLTF
TGTGCCAGCAGCGTCTCGGGGGCCAACGTCCTGACTTTC
>NA|TRBD2|TRBJ2-3|TRBV19
CATNTQGGRSLLSDTQYF
TGTGCCACCAACACCCAAGGCGGGAGGTCATTGTTGTCAGATACGCAGTATTTT
>NA|NA|TRBJ1-1|TRBV25-1
CASTPQGWTEAFF
TGTGCCAGCACACCGCAGGGGTGGACTGAAGCTTTCTTT
>NA|TRBD2|TRBJ2-1|TRBV19
CATQRVAGYNEQFF
TGTGCCACCCAGCGGGTAGCGGGGTACAATGAGCAGTTCTTC
>NA|NA|TRBJ2-2|TRBV7-2
CASSFTGTNTGELFF
TGTGCCAGCAGCTTCACAGGGACGAACACCGGGGAGCTGTTTTTT
>NA|NA|TRBJ1-1|TRBV25-1
CASRGLLTEAFF
TGTGCCAGCAGGGGGCTTCTCACTGAAGCTTTCTTT
>NA|TRBD2|TRBJ2-7|TRBV7-8
CASSPRTSGEQYF
TGTGCCAGCAGCCCCAGGACTAGCGGCGAGCAGTACTTC
>few|TRBD1|TRBJ2-7|TRBV6-5
CASTLDRVHEQYF
TGTGCCAGCACCCTGGACAGGGTCCACGAGCAGTACTTC